The 15 T cell receptor beta chains below all came from one sample that was sequenced in a study of cytomegalovirus exposure and HLA in healthy donors. Using immunoSEQ multiplex PCR, the repertoire was profiled, and TCRdb retains in-frame clones only, with some absent. This sample carries about 82,000 clones, 90% to 95% of them seen once, and the ten largest clones take 0.55% to 0.75%. Sequenced: PBMCs. The receptor source for this set is a man between 18 and 29 years old in good health and CMV-seronegative.

The V call is TRBV11-3, the J call TRBJ2-7; TRBD2 might be the D (6 bases). The V gene's germline CDR1 is SGHNT and CDR2 YENEEA. The germline V and J ends were trimmed by 5 bases and 1 base, with 12 bases remaining between them. The CDR3 consists of 14 residues. CDR3 nucleotides: TGTGCCAGCAGCCCCCGGGACTTTTCCTACGAGCAGTACTTC. Its translation is CASSPRDFSYEQYF.

The chain links TRBV4-2 to TRBJ2-7; TRBD1 matches 9 bases. Germline loops: CDR1 LGHNA, CDR2 YNFKEQ. Trimming at V came to 5 bases and at J to 4 bases, leaving 3 bases not matched to a gene. The CDR3 loop spans 13 amino acids. The CDR3 DNA is TGTGCCAGCAGCGGGACAGGGATTTACGAGCAGTACTTC. Translation: CASSGTGIYEQYF.

The gene calls are TRBV10-3 and TRBJ2-6; D remains ambiguous. The germline V gene has CDR1 ENHRY and CDR2 SYGVKD. With 9 bases removed from V and 0 bases from J, the gap between germline ends came to 9 bases. The length of the CDR3 is 14 residues. The CDR3 DNA sequence: TGTGCCATACCGGGTGACTCTGGGGCCAACGTCCTGACTTTC. It yields the protein CAIPGDSGANVLTF.

The V gene is TRBV28, the J gene TRBJ2-5, with 14 positions matching TRBD2. Germline CDR1 MDHEN, CDR2 SYDVKM. Trimming took 6 bases from V and 5 from J; bases not matched to a gene: 5. This CDR3 has 15 amino acids. This CDR3 is CASRKGLAGVETQYF. The CDR3 nucleotides read TGTGCCAGCAGAAAGGGACTAGCGGGAGTGGAGACCCAGTACTTC.

The rearrangement links TRBV7-9 to TRBJ1-1; D is possibly TRBD1 (6 bases). Germline CDR1 SEHNR, CDR2 FQNEAQ (reference sequence). The CDR3 has 14 residues. The ends were cut back, 3 bases at V and 5 bases at J, with 13 bases in the middle. The CDR3 bases are TGTGCCAGCAGCTTGACAGGTTTGAGAACTGAAGCTTTCTTT. It translates to CASSLTGLRTEAFF.

The J gene is TRBJ2-7, the V gene TRBV5-1; 8 positions agree with TRBD1. V was pared by 3 bases and J by 0 bases, with 5 bases of the junction left unmatched. In germline, CDR1 is SGHRS, CDR2 YFSETQ. The CDR3 is 15 amino acids. The CDR3 DNA reads TGCGCCAGCAGCTCCTCCGGGACAGGCTCCTACGAGCAGTACTTC. Its translation: CASSSSGTGSYEQYF.

This clone showed up just once. The chain couples TRBV5-1 to TRBJ1-3; D is unresolved. The CDR3 is 13 residues long. Germline loops: CDR1 SGHRS, CDR2 YFSETQ. The V and J ends lost 2 bases and 2 bases respectively, with 5 bases between them. The CDR3 DNA reads as TGCGCCAGCAGCTTTTTTACTGGAAACACCATATATTTT. As protein: CASSFFTGNTIYF.

The chain uses TRBV5-4 and TRBJ2-7; TRBD2 agrees at 16 bases. Germline V gene sequence: CDR1 SGHNT, CDR2 YYREEE (reference sequence). The CDR3 contains 19 residues. V lost 0 bases, J lost 5 bases, and 11 bases stayed unmatched. The CDR3 loop reads CASSLDGTSGRAGFDEQYF. In DNA, the CDR3 is TGTGCCAGCAGCTTGGATGGGACTAGCGGGAGGGCTGGGTTTGACGAGCAGTACTTC.

The rearrangement joins TRBV6-6 to TRBJ1-2, with no clear D. The length of the CDR3 is 14 residues. Germline CDR1 and CDR2: MNHNY and SVGAGI (reference sequence). V was pared by 0 bases and J by 2 bases, with 7 bases between. The CDR3 DNA sequence: TGTGCCAGCAGTTACTCCAGAATCAACTATGGCTACACCTTC. Translating gives CASSYSRINYGYTF.

The gene calls are TRBV7-9 and TRBJ1-1; the D gene is possibly TRBD1 (6 bases). The V gene's germline CDR1 is SEHNR and CDR2 FQNEAQ (reference sequence). The V gene lost 5 bases and the J gene lost 0 bases, with 10 bases spanning the gap. CDR3 length: 14 residues. CDR3 sequence reads: CASSAQGMNTEAFF. CDR3 sequence (DNA): TGTGCCAGCAGCGCCCAGGGGATGAACACTGAAGCTTTCTTT. The full variable domain, completed using reference TRBV7-9 and TRBJ1-1, is DTGVSQNPRHKITKRGQNVTFRCDPISEHNRLYWYRQTLGQGPEFLTYFQNEAQLEKSRLLSDRFSAERPKGSFSTLEIQRTEQGDSAMYLCASSAQGMNTEAFFGQGTRLTVV.

The CDR3 loop reads CASSSTGDTDTQYF. In DNA, the CDR3 is TGTGCCAGCAGCTCGACAGGGGACACAGATACGCAGTATTTT. V usage is TRBV7-9 and J usage is TRBJ2-3; 8 positions agree with TRBD1. This CDR3 has 14 residues. With 4 bases clipped from V and 2 bases from J, the junction kept 2 bases outside the gene matches. Germline values: CDR1 SEHNR, CDR2 FQNEAQ (reference sequence).

The chain uses TRBV10-3 and TRBJ1-2; 9 nucleotides align to TRBD1. After removal of 4 bases from V and 13 bases from J, the junction contained 7 bases not matched to a gene. There are 12 residues in the CDR3. CDR1 is ENHRY, CDR2 SYGVKD, per germline. The CDR3 region is CAISVKGQGATF. Written as DNA, the CDR3 is TGTGCCATCAGTGTTAAGGGACAGGGTGCCACCTTC.

The J gene is TRBJ1-2, the V gene TRBV10-1; TRBD1 might be the D (5 bases). The V gene's germline CDR1 is WNHNN and CDR2 SYGVQD (reference sequence). Trimming left V 5 bases short and J 2 bases short, with 9 bases between. The CDR3 loop spans 13 amino acids. CDR3 loop: CASSTGLNYGYTF. Here the CDR3 DNA reads TGCGCCAGCAGTACGGGACTGAACTATGGCTACACCTTC.

V usage is TRBV5-1 and J usage is TRBJ1-1; D remains ambiguous. The CDR3 has 14 amino acids. The germline V gene has CDR1 SGHRS and CDR2 YFSETQ. V lost 4 bases and J 1 base, leaving 11 bases between the germline ends. The CDR3 DNA reads as TGCGCCAGCAGCCCGGGTGTTTGGAACACTGAAGCTTTCTTT. Translated: CASSPGVWNTEAFF.

V and J are TRBV5-6 and TRBJ2-5, with a weak D call TRBD1 (6 bases). CDR3 size: 16 residues. The V end lost 3 bases, the J end lost 5 bases, and 20 bases lay between the germline ends. Germline V lookup: CDR1 SGHDT, CDR2 YYEEEE. The CDR3 sequence: CASSSLFTGLGETQYF. As DNA, the CDR3 is TGTGCCAGCAGCTCCCTTTTTACAGGGTTAGGGGAGACCCAGTACTTC.